This TCR beta chain appears in the sequencing data of a study of graft-versus-host responses after intestinal transplantation. The CDR3 length is 10 residues. Germline values: CDR1 KGHSH, CDR2 LQKENI. Between the trimmed V and J ends, which lost 3 bases and 12 bases, there was a span of 6 bases. From the graft tissue, intraepithelial and lamina propria lymphocytes were released through processing. The protocol was immunoSEQ multiplex PCR, while the TCRdb copy is restricted to in-frame clones and leaves out a portion. The repertoire has 15,000 to 20,000 clones, about 80% of them found once; the top ten carry about 5.5%.

The V and J genes are TRBV18 and TRBJ1-5; D remains unclear. This TCR was sampled from a human patient who received an intestinal transplant, so some T cells may come from the graft donor. The sequenced sample was ileum tissue, obtained 17 days after transplant. This CDR3 reads CASSPGGQHF. The CDR3 nucleotides are TGTGCCAGCTCACCCGGTGGCCAGCATTTT.